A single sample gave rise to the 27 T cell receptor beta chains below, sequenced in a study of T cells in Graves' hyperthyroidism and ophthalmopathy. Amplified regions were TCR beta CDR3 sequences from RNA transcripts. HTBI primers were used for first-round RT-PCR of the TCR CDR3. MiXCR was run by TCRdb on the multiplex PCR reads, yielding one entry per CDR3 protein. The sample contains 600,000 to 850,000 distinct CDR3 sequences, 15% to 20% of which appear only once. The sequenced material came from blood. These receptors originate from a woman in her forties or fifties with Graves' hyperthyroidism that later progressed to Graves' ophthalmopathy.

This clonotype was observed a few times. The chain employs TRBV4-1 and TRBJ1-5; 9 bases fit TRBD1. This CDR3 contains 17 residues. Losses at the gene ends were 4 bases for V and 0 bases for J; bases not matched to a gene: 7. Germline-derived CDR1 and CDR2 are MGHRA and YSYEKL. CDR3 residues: CASSPSGTGNSNQPQHF. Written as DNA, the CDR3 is TGCGCCAGCAGCCCCTCCGGGACAGGGAATAGCAATCAGCCCCAGCATTTT.

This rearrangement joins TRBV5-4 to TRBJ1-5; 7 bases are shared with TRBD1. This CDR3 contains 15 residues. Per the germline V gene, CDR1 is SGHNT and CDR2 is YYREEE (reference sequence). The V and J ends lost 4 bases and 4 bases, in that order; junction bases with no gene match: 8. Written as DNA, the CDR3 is TGTGCCAGCAGCGCCGGGACAGAAAGAAATCAGCCCCAGCATTTT. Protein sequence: CASSAGTERNQPQHF.

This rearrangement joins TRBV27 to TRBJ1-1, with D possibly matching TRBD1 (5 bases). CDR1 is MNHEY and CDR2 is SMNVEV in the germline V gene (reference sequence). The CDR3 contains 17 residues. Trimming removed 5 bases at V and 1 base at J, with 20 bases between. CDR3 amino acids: CASSPLNAAGTNTEAFF. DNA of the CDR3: TGTGCCAGCAGTCCCCTAAACGCGGCAGGGACGAACACTGAAGCTTTCTTT.

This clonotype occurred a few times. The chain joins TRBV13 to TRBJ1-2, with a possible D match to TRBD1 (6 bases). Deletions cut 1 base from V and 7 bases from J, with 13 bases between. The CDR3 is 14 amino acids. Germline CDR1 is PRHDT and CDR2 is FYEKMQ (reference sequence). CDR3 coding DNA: TGTGCCAGCAGCTTAGTCCCACAGGGTGCTGGCTACACCTTC. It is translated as CASSLVPQGAGYTF.

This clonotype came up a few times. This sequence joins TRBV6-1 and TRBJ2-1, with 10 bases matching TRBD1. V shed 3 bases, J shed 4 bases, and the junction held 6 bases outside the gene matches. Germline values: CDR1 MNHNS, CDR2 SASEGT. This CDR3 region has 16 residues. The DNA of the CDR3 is TGTGCCAGCAGTGAGCCCCGGGACAGGGGATACAATGAGCAGTTCTTC. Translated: CASSEPRDRGYNEQFF.

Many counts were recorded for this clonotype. CDR3 sequence reads: CASSFGRNEQFF. CDR3 nucleotide sequence: TGTGCCAGCAGCTTCGGGAGGAATGAGCAGTTCTTC. The chain recombines TRBV7-8 with TRBJ2-1, with TRBD2 matching over 7 bases. V gave up 3 bases and J gave up 7 bases; unmatched junction bases: 0. The CDR3 contains 12 residues. From germline, CDR1 is SGHVS and CDR2 FQNEAQ. Complete variable domain (other parts from reference TRBV7-8 and TRBJ2-1): GAGVSQSPRYKVAKRGQDVALRCDPISGHVSLFWYQQALGQGPEFLTYFQNEAQLDKSGLPSDRFFAERPEGSVSTLKIQRTQQEDSAVYLCASSFGRNEQFFGPGTRLTVL.

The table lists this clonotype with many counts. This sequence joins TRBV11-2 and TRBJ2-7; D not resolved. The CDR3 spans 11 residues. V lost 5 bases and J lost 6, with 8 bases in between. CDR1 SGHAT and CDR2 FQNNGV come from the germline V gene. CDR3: CASSRASEQYF. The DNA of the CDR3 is TGTGCCAGCAGCCGAGCCTCCGAGCAGTACTTC.

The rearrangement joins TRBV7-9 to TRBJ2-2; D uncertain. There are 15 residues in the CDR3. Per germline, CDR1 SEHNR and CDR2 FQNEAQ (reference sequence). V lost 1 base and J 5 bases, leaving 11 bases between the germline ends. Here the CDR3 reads CASSLDPRTTGELFF. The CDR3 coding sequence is TGTGCCAGCAGCTTAGATCCCCGCACGACCGGGGAGCTGTTTTTT.

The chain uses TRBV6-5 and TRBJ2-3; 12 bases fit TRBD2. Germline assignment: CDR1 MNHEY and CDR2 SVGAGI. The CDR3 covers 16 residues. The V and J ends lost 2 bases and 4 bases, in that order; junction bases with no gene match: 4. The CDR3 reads CASSYLTSGGPDTQYF. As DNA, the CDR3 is TGTGCCAGCAGTTACCTGACTAGCGGGGGTCCAGATACGCAGTATTTT.

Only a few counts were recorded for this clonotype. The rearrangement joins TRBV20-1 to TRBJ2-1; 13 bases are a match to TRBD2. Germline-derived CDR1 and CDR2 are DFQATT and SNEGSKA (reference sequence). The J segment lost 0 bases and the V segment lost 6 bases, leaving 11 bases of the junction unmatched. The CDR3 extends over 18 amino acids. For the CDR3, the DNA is TGCAGTGCCATCACTAGCGGGGGGGCCCGGAGCTCCTACAATGAGCAGTTCTTC. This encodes CSAITSGGARSSYNEQFF.

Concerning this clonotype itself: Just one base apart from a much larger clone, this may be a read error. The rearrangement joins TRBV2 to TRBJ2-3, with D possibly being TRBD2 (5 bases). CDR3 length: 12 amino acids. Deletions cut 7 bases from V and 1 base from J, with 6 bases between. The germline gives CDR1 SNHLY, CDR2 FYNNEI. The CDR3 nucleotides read TGTGCCAGCACGGAGGGCACAGATACGCAGTATTTT. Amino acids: CASTEGTDTQYF.

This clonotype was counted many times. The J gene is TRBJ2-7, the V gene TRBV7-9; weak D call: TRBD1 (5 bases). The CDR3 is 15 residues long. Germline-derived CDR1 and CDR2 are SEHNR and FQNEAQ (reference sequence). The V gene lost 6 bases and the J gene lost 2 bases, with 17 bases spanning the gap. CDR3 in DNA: TGTGCCAGCAGTTACTCACCCTGGGGCACCTACGAGCAGTACTTC. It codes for CASSYSPWGTYEQYF. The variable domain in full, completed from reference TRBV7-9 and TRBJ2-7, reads DTGVSQNPRHKITKRGQNVTFRCDPISEHNRLYWYRQTLGQGPEFLTYFQNEAQLEKSRLLSDRFSAERPKGSFSTLEIQRTEQGDSAMYLCASSYSPWGTYEQYFGPGTRLTVT.

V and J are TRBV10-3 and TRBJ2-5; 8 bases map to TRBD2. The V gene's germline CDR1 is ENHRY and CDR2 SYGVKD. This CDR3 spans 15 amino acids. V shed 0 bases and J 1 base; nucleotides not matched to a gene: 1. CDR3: CAISESAGAQETQYF. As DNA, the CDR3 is TGTGCCATCAGTGAGTCAGCGGGGGCCCAAGAGACCCAGTACTTC.

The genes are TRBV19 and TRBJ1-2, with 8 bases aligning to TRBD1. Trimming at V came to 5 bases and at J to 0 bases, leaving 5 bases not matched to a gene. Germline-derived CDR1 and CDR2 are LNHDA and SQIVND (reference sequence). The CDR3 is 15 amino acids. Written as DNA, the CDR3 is TGTGCCAGTAGTTTCGGACAGGGAACTAACTATGGCTACACCTTC. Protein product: CASSFGQGTNYGYTF.

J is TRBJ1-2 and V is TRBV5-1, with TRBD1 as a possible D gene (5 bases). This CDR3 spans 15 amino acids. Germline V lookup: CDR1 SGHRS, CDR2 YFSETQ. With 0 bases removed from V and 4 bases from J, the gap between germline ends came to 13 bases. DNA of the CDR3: TGCGCCAGCAGCTTGGCCGACAGCCTGGCCTATGGCTACACCTTC. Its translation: CASSLADSLAYGYTF.

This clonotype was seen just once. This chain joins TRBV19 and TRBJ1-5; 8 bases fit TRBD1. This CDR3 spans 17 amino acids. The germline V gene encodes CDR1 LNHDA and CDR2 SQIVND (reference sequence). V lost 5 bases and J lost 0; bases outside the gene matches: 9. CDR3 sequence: CASSPSDRVYSNQPQHF. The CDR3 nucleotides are TGTGCCAGTAGTCCCTCGGACAGGGTGTATAGCAATCAGCCCCAGCATTTT.

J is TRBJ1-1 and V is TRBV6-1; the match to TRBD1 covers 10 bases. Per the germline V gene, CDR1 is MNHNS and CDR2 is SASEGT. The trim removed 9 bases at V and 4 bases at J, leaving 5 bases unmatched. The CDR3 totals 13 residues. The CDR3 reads CASDRGPGTEAFF. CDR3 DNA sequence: TGTGCCAGTGACAGGGGGCCCGGCACTGAAGCTTTCTTT.

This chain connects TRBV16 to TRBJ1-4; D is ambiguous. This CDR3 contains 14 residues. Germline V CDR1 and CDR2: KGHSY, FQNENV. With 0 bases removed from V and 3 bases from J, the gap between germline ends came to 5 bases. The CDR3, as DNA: TGTGCCAGCAGCCAATCCCTGGCTAATGAAAAACTGTTTTTT. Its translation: CASSQSLANEKLFF.

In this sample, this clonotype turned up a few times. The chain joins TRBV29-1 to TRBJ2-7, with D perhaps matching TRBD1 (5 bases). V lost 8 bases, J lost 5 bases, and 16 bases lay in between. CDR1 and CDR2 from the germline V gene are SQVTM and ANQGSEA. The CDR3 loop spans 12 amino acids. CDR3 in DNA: TGCAGCATAGAATTACCAGGGAACGAGCAGTACTTC. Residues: CSIELPGNEQYF.

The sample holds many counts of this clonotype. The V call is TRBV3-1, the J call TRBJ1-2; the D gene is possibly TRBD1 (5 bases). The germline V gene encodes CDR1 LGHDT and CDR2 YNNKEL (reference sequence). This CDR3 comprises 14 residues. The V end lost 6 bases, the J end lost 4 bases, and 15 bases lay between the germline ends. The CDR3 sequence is CASSHWRRGYGYTF. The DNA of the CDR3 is TGTGCCAGCAGTCATTGGAGGAGGGGCTATGGCTACACCTTC.

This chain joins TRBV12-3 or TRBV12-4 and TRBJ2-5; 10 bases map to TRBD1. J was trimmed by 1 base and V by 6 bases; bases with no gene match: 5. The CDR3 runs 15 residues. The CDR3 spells CASSKGQGIQETQYF. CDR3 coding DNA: TGTGCCAGCAGCAAGGGACAGGGGATCCAAGAGACCCAGTACTTC.

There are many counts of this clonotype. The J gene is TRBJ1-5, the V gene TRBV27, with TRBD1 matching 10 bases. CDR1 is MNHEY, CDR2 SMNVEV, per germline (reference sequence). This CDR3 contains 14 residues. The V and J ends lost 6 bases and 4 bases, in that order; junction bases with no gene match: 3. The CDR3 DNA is TGTGCCAGCAGGAGGACAGGGGGAAATCAGCCCCAGCATTTT. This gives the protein CASRRTGGNQPQHF.

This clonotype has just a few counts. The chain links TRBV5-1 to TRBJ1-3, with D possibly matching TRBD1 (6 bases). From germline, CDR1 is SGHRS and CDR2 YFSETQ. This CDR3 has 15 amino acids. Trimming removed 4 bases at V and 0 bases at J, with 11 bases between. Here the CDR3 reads CASSTATGSGNTIYF. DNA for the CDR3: TGCGCCAGCAGCACGGCGACAGGCTCTGGAAACACCATATATTTT.

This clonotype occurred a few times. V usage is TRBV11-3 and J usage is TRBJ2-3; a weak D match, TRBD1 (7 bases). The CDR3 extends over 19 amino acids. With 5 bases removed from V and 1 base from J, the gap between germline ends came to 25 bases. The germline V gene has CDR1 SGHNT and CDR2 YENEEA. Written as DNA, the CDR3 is TGTGCCAGCAGCCCGGGGGACAGCCGGGATCCGTGGGGCACAGATACGCAGTATTTT. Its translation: CASSPGDSRDPWGTDTQYF.

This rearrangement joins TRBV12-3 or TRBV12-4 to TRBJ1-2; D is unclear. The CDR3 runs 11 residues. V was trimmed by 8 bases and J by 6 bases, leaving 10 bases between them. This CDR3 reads CASLLGHGYTF. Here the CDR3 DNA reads TGTGCCAGCTTACTAGGGCATGGCTACACCTTC.

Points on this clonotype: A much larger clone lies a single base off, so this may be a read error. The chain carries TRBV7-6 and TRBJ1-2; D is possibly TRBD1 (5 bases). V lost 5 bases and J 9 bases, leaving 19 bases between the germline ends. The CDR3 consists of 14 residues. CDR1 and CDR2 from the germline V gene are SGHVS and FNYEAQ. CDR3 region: CASSPTGPPFRYTF. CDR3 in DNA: TGTGCCAGCAGCCCGACGGGACCTCCTTTCCGCTACACCTTC. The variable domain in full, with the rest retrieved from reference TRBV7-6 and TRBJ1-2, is GAGVSQSPRYKVTKRGQDVALRCDPISGHVSLYWYRQALGQGPEFLTYFNYEAQQDKSGLPNDRFSAERPEGSISTLTIQRTEQRDSAMYRCASSPTGPPFRYTFGSGTRLTVV.

The chain's CDR3 is CASRLGVEETQYF. The CDR3 nucleotides are TGTGCCAGTAGACTCGGAGTGGAGGAGACCCAGTACTTC. The rearrangement links TRBV19 to TRBJ2-5; no clear D gene. V was cut by 6 bases and J by 5 bases, with 13 bases left in between. The CDR3 consists of 13 residues. Germline V CDR1 and CDR2: LNHDA, SQIVND (reference sequence).